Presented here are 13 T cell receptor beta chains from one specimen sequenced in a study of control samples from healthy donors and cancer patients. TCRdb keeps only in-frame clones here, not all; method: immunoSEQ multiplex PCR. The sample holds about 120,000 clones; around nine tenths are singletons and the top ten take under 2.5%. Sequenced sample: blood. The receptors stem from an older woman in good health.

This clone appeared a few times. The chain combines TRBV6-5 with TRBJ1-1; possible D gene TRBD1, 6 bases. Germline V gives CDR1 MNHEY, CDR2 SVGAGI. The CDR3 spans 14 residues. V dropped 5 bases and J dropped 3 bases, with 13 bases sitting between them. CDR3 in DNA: TGTGCCAGCAGTCCGTTAAACAGGGACACTGAAGCTTTCTTT. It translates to CASSPLNRDTEAFF.

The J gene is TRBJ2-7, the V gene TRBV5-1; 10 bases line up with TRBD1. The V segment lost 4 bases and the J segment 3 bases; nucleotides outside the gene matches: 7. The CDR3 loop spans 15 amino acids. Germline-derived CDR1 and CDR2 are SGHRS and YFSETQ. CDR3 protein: CASSDRRTGGYEQYF. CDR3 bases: TGCGCCAGCAGCGACAGGAGGACAGGGGGCTACGAGCAGTACTTC.

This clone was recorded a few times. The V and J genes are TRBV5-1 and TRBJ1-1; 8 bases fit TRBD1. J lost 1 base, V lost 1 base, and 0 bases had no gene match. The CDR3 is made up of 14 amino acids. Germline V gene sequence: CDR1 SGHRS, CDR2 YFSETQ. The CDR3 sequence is CASSLTGGNTEAFF. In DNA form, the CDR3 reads TGCGCCAGCAGCTTGACAGGGGGGAACACTGAAGCTTTCTTT. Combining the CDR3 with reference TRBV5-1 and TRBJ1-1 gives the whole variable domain KAGVTQTPRYLIKTRGQQVTLSCSPISGHRSVSWYQQTPGQGLQFLFEYFSETQRNKGNFPGRFSGRQFSNSRSEMNVSTLELGDSALYLCASSLTGGNTEAFFGQGTRLTVV.

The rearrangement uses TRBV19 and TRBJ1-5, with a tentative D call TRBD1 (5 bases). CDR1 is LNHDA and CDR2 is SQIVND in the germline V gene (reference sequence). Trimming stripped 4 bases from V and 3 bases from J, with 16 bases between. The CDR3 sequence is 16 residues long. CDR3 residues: CASSTFHGTYNQPQHF. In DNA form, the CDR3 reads TGTGCCAGTAGTACCTTTCATGGGACTTACAATCAGCCCCAGCATTTT.

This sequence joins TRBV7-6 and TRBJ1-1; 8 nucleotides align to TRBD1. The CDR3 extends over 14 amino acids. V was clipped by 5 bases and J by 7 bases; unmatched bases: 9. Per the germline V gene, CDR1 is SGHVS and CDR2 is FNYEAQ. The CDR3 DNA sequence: TGTGCCAGCAGCGAAACGACAGGGGATTATGAAGCTTTCTTT. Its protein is CASSETTGDYEAFF.

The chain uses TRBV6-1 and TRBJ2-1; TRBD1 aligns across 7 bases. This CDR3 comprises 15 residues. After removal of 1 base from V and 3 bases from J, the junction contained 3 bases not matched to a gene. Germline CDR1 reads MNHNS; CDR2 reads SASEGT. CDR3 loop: CASSEVRDSYNEQFF. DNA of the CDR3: TGTGCCAGCAGTGAAGTTAGGGACAGCTACAATGAGCAGTTCTTC.

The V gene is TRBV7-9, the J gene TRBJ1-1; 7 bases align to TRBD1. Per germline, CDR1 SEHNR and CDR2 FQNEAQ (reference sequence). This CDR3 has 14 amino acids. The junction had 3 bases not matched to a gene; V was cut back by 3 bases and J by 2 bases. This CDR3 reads CASSFRTGNTEAFF. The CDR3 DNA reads TGTGCCAGCAGCTTCCGGACAGGCAACACTGAAGCTTTCTTT. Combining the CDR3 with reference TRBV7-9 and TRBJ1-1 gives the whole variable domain DTGVSQNPRHKITKRGQNVTFRCDPISEHNRLYWYRQTLGQGPEFLTYFQNEAQLEKSRLLSDRFSAERPKGSFSTLEIQRTEQGDSAMYLCASSFRTGNTEAFFGQGTRLTVV.

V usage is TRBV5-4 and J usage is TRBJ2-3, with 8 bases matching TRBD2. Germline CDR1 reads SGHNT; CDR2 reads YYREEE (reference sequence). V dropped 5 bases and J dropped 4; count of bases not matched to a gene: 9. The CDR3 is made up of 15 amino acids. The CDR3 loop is CASSLTSAVSDTQYF. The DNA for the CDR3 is TGTGCCAGCAGTCTGACTAGCGCCGTTTCAGATACGCAGTATTTT.

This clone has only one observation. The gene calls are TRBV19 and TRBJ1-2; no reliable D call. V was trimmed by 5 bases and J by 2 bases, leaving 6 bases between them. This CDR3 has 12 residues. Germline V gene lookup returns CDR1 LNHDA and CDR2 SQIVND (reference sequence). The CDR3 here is CASSYSNYGYTF. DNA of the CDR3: TGTGCCAGTAGTTACTCCAACTATGGCTACACCTTC.

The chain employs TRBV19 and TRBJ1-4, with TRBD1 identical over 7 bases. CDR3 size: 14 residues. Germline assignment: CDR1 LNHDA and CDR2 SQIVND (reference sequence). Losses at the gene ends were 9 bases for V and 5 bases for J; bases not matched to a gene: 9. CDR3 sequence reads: CARATGTVNEKLFF. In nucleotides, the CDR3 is TGTGCCAGAGCCACCGGGACAGTGAATGAAAAACTGTTTTTT.

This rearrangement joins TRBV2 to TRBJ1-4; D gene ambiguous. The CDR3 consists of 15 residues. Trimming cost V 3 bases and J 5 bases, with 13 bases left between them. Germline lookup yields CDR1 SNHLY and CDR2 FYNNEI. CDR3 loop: CASSDRAGANEKLFF. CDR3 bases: TGTGCCAGCAGTGACCGGGCCGGAGCGAATGAAAAACTGTTTTTT.

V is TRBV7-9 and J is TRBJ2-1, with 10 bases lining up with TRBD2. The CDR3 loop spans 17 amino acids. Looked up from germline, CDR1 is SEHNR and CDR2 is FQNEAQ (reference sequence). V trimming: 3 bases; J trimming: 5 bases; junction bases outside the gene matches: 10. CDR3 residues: CASSFPGERGGHNEQFF. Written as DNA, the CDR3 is TGTGCCAGCAGCTTCCCCGGGGAGCGGGGGGGGCACAATGAGCAGTTCTTC.

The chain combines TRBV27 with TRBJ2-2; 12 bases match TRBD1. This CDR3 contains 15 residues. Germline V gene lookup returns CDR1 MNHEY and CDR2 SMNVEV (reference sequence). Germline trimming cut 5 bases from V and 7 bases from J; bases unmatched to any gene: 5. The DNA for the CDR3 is TGTGCCAGCAGTCAGGGACAGGGGGCAAGCGGGGAGCTGTTTTTT. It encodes CASSQGQGASGELFF.